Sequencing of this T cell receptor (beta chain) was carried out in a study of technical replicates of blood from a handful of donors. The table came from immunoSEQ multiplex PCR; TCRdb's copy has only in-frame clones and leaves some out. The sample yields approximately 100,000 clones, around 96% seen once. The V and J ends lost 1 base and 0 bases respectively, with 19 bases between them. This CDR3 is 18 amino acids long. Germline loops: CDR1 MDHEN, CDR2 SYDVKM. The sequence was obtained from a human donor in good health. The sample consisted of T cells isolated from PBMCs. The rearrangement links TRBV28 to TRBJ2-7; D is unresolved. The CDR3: CASSLSPPQYGFSYEQYF. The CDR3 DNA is TGTGCCAGCAGTTTATCCCCCCCTCAGTACGGGTTCTCCTACGAGCAGTACTTC.